This TCR beta chain was identified in a study of blood T cell repertoires in COVID-19. The CDR3 loop spans 16 amino acids. Germline lookup yields CDR1 MNHEY and CDR2 SVGAGI. V lost 0 bases, J lost 2 bases, and 11 bases lay in between. Participants were aged about 18 to 89 years from roughly 25 US areas. Categorization into cohorts depended on clinical history that participants reported. Donors in Cohort 3 counted as recovered after two negative PCRs, clearance, or symptom resolution. Per the original methods: Reference gene primer amplification gave nucleated cell count estimates. Sequencing was performed with immunoSEQ multiplex PCR; in TCRdb, only in-frame clones are kept and a portion is missing. V and J calls and clone size are copied from that table; D and trimming were computed from the DNA. The sample lists some 340,000 clones; around 87% were seen once.

The chain employs TRBV6-5 and TRBJ1-3; the D is unclear. Sequenced input: PBMCs or T cells enriched from blood (not recorded which). The clonotype originates from a woman aged 25-40 years who had recovered from COVID-19. This CDR3 is CASSYSSGFTGNTIYF. In nucleotides, the CDR3 is TGTGCCAGCAGTTACTCGTCAGGATTTACTGGAAACACCATATATTTT.